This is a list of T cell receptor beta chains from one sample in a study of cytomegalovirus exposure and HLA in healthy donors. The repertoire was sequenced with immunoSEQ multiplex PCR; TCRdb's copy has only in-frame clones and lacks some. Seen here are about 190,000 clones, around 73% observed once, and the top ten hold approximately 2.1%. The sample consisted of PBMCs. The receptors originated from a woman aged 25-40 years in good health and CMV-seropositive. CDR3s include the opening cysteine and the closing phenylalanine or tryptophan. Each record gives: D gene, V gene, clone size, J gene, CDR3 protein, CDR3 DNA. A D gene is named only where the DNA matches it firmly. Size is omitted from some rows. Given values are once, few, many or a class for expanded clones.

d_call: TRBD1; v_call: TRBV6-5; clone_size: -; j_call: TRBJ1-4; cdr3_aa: CARTTGNFSGKLFF; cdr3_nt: TGTGCCAGAACGACAGGGAATTTCAGTGGAAAACTGTTTTTT
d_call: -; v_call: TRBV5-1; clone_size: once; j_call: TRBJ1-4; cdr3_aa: CASSTGRTNEKLFF; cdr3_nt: TGCGCCAGCAGCACAGGGCGAACTAATGAAAAACTGTTTTTT
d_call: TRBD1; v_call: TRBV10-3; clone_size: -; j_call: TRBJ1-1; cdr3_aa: CATRGQGALGNTEAFF; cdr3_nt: TGTGCCACCCGGGGGCAGGGGGCTTTGGGGAACACTGAAGCTTTCTTT
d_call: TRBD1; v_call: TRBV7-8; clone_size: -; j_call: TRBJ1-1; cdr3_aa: CASGMTGASGTEAFF; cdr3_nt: TGTGCCAGCGGAATGACAGGGGCGTCGGGAACTGAAGCTTTCTTT
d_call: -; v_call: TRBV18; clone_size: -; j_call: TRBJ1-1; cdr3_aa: CASSPILGKEGTEAFF; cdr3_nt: TGTGCCAGCTCACCCATTCTCGGGAAGGAGGGAACTGAAGCTTTCTTT
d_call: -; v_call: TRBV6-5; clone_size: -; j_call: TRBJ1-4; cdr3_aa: CASSSDGTTNEKLFF; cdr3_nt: TGTGCCAGCAGTTCGGACGGGACAACTAATGAAAAACTGTTTTTT
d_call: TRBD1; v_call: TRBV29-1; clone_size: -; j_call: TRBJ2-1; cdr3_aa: CSVEGGSGQGYNEQFF; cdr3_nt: TGCAGCGTTGAAGGGGGTAGTGGACAGGGATACAATGAGCAGTTCTTC
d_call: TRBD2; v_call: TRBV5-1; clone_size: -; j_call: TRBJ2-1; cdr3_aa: CASSLAFTSGKYNEQFF; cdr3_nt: TGCGCCAGCAGCTTGGCCTTTACTAGCGGGAAGTACAATGAGCAGTTCTTC
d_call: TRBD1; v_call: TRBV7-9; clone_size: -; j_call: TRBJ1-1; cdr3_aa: CASSLGTGETEAFF; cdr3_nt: TGTGCCAGCAGCTTGGGGACAGGGGAAACTGAAGCTTTCTTT
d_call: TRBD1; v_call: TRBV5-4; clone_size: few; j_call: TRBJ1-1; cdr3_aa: CASSIGDRPLSFEAFF; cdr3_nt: TGTGCCAGCAGCATAGGGGACAGACCATTAAGCTTCGAAGCTTTCTTT